This T cell receptor beta chain is from a study of blood T cell repertoires in COVID-19. Background on the study: The United States, Italy and Spain supplied acute and convalescent COVID-19 samples. Sources were T cells, B-cell-depleted T cells, or PBMCs; the material itself was cDNA or gDNA.

In the authors' workflow: Estimates of nucleated cell counts were drawn from the amplification of reference gene primers. Repertoires were generated with immunoSEQ multiplex PCR, while TCRdb's copy carries only in-frame clones and drops some. D and trimming were read from the DNA, whereas the V and J calls and clone size are those reported in that table. The sample consists of more than 65,000 clones, around nine tenths of them appearing once. With 5 bases removed from V and 4 bases from J, the gap between germline ends came to 8 bases. This CDR3 contains 13 residues. Germline-derived CDR1 and CDR2 are MNHEY and SMNVEV (reference sequence).

Input material: peripheral blood. This chain connects TRBV27 to TRBJ1-4; perhaps TRBD1 as D (6 bases). This sequence originates from a human donor in a cohort sampled during active COVID-19. The CDR3 reads CASSQGHNEKLFF. The CDR3 DNA reads as TGTGCCAGCAGTCAGGGACATAATGAAAAACTGTTTTTT.